This entry lists 8 T cell receptor beta chains sequenced from one sample in a study of T cell clones after liver transplantation. Libraries were prepared by immunoSEQ multiplex PCR; TCRdb keeps only in-frame clonotypes and omits some of them. The sample includes tens of thousands of clones, 90% to 95% of them seen just once. This material consisted of CD8+ T cells from blood, taken 12 months after liver transplant. All receptors derive from a human patient who received a liver transplant. Part of the T cell pool may stem from the graft donor.

The V gene is TRBV5-4, the J gene TRBJ2-7, with 7 bases fitting TRBD2. CDR3 length equals 14 residues. From germline, CDR1 is SGHNT and CDR2 YYREEE (reference sequence). V lost 4 bases to trimming and J lost 0 bases; unmatched junction nucleotides: 4. CDR3 region: CASSDRDYSYEQYF. The CDR3 coding sequence is TGTGCCAGCAGCGACCGGGACTACTCCTACGAGCAGTACTTC. The full variable domain, rest sourced from reference TRBV5-4 and TRBJ2-7, is ETGVTQSPTHLIKTRGQQVTLRCSSQSGHNTVSWYQQALGQGPQFIFQYYREEENGRGNFPPRFSGLQFPNYSSELNVNALELDDSALYLCASSDRDYSYEQYFGPGTRLTVT.

The chain recombines TRBV4-2 with TRBJ2-7; no definite D call. V dropped 0 bases and J dropped 1 base, with 7 bases sitting between them. The germline V gene encodes CDR1 LGHNA and CDR2 YNFKEQ. CDR3 size: 14 residues. CDR3 sequence reads: CASSQDGVSYEQYF. CDR3 coding DNA: TGTGCCAGCAGCCAAGATGGGGTTTCCTACGAGCAGTACTTC.

The chain recombines TRBV5-8 with TRBJ1-2; unclear D gene. CDR1 is SGHTS and CDR2 is YDEGEE in the germline V gene. V was shortened by 0 bases and J by 1 base, with 10 bases between the two germline ends. The CDR3 has 15 residues. CDR3 amino acids: CASSLVAEVNYGYTF. The CDR3 coding sequence is TGTGCCAGCAGCTTGGTGGCGGAAGTTAACTATGGCTACACCTTC.

V and J are TRBV28 and TRBJ2-1; D gene unclear. This CDR3 has 13 amino acids. Trimming stripped 2 bases from V and 8 bases from J, with 10 bases between. Germline V gene sequence: CDR1 MDHEN, CDR2 SYDVKM. This CDR3 is CASSLGSVYEQFF. For the CDR3, the DNA is TGTGCCAGCAGTTTAGGGTCAGTGTATGAGCAGTTCTTC.

The CDR3 DNA sequence: TGTGCCAGCAGCCAAGTGGGGGGCATGTCCTACGAGCAGTACTTC. This codes for CASSQVGGMSYEQYF. The chain recombines TRBV4-2 with TRBJ2-7, with D perhaps given as TRBD1 or TRBD2 (6 bases each). The V gene's germline CDR1 is LGHNA and CDR2 YNFKEQ. There are 15 residues in the CDR3. V was pared by 1 base and J by 1 base, with 11 bases between.

The V call is TRBV5-4, the J call TRBJ2-7; 9 bases map to TRBD2. This CDR3 contains 15 residues. V lost 0 bases to trimming and J lost 1 base; unmatched junction nucleotides: 2. The V gene's germline CDR1 is SGHNT and CDR2 YYREEE (reference sequence). Here the CDR3 reads CASSLGTSASYEQYF. CDR3 DNA: TGTGCCAGCAGCTTGGGGACTAGCGCATCCTACGAGCAGTACTTC.

V and J are TRBV29-1 and TRBJ1-1; D is possibly TRBD1 (5 bases). Per the germline V gene, CDR1 is SQVTM and CDR2 is ANQGSEA. V was pared by 7 bases and J by 1 base, with 7 bases between. The CDR3 consists of 11 residues. The CDR3 region has the DNA TGCAGCGGGGGGGAGAACACTGAAGCTTTCTTT. Amino acids: CSGGENTEAFF. Looking up the rest from reference TRBV29-1 and TRBJ1-1 gives the full variable domain: SAVISQKPSRDICQRGTSLTIQCQVDSQVTMMFWYRQQPGQSLTLIATANQGSEATYESGFVIDKFPISRPNLTFSTLTVSNMSPEDSSIYLCSGGENTEAFFGQGTRLTVV.

V and J are TRBV19 and TRBJ2-7; TRBD1 matches at 7 bases. The V gene end was trimmed by 3 bases and the J gene end by 4 bases; junction bases not matched to a gene: 15. Germline CDR1 LNHDA, CDR2 SQIVND (reference sequence). The CDR3 runs 17 residues. CDR3 bases: TGTGCCAGTAGTATGGTCATTCTCCGGGACAGTGGGTACGAGCAGTACTTC. Translated, it gives CASSMVILRDSGYEQYF.